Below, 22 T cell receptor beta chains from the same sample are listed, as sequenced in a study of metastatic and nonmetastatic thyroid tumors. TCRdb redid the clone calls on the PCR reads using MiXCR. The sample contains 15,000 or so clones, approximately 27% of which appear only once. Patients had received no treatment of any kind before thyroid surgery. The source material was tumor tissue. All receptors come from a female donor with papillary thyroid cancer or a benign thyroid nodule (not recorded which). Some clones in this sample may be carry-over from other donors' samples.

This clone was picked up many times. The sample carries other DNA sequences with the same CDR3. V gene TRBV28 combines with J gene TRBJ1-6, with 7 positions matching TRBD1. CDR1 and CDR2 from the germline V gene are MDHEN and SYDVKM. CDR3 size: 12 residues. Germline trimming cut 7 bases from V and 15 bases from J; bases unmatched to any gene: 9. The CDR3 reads CASTAPRGRLHF. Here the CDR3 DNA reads TGTGCCAGCACCGCCCCTAGGGGGCGCCTCCACTTT.

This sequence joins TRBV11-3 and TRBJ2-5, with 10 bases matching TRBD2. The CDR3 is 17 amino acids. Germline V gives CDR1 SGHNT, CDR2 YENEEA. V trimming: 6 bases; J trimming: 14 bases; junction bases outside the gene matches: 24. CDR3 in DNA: TGTGCCAGCAGAATACAACCGGGACTAGCGTATAAAGAGACCCGTTACTTC. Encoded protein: CASRIQPGLAYKETRYF.

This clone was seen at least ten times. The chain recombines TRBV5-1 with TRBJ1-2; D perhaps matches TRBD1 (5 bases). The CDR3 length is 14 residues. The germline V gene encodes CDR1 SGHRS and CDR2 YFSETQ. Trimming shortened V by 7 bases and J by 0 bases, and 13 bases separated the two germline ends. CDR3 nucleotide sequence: TGCGCCAGCCACCAGGGAGGCACTAACTATGGCTACACCTTC. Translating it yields CASHQGGTNYGYTF.

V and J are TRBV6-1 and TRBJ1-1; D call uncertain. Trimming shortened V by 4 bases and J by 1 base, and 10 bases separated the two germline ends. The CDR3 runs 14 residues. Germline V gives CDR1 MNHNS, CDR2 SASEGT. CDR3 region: CASSVMSENTEAFF. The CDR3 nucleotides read TGTGCCAGCAGTGTAATGTCAGAGAACACTGAAGCTTTCTTT.

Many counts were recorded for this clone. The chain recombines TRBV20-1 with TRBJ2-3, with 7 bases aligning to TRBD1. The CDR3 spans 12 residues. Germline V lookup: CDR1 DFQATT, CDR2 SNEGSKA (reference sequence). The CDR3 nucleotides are TGCAGCCCGGGACAGCCCACAGATACGCAGTATTTT. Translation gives CSPGQPTDTQYF.

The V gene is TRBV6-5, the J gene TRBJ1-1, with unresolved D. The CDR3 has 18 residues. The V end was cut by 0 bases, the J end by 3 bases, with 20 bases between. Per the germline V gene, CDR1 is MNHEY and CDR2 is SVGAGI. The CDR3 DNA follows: TGTGCCAGCAGTTACTCTGCTGTGTGGAGGGCGCAGTACACTGAAGCTTTCTTT. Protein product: CASSYSAVWRAQYTEAFF.

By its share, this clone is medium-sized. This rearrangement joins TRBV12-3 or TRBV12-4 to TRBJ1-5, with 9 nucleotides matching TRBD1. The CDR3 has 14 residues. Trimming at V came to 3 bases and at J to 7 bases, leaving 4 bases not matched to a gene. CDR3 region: CASSLGTGYQPQHF. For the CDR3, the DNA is TGTGCCAGCAGTTTGGGGACAGGGTACCAGCCCCAGCATTTT.

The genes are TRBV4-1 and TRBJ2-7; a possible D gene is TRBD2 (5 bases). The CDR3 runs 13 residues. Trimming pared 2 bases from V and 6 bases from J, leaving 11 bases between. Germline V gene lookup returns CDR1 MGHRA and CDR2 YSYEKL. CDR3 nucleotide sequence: TGCGCCAGCAGCCAACCAACTAGTGCCGAGCAGTACTTC. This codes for CASSQPTSAEQYF.

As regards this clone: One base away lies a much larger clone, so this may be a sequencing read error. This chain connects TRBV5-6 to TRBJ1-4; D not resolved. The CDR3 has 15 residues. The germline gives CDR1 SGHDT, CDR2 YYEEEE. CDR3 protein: CTSSLAGATNEKLFF. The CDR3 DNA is TGTACCAGCAGCTTGGCAGGTGCAACTAATGAAAAACTGTTTTTT. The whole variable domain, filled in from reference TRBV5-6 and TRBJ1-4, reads DAGVTQSPTHLIKTRGQQVTLRCSPKSGHDTVSWYQQALGQGPQFIFQYYEEEERQRGNFPDRFSGHQFPNYSSELNVNALLLGDSALYLCTSSLAGATNEKLFFGSGTQLSVL.

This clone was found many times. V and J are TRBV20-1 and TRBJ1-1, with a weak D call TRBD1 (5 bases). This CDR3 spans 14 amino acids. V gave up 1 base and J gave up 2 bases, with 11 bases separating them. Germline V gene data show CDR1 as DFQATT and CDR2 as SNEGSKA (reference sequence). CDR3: CSARGAGPNTEAFF. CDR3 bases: TGCAGTGCTAGAGGGGCGGGGCCCAACACTGAAGCTTTCTTT.

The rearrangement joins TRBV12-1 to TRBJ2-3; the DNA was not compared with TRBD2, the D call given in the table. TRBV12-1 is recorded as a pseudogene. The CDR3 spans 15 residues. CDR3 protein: CASSSRGGDADTQYF. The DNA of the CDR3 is TGTGCCAGCAGCTCCCGCGGGGGGGATGCAGATACGCAGTATTTT.

CDR3 sequence reads: CASTVSLAYTGELFF. In DNA form, the CDR3 reads TGCGCCAGCACCGTGTCACTAGCATACACCGGGGAGCTGTTTTTT. The chain links TRBV5-1 to TRBJ2-2; a possible D gene is TRBD2 (6 bases). The CDR3 extends over 15 amino acids. Germline CDR1 is SGHRS and CDR2 is YFSETQ. The ends were cut back, 6 bases at V and 3 bases at J, with 15 bases in the middle.

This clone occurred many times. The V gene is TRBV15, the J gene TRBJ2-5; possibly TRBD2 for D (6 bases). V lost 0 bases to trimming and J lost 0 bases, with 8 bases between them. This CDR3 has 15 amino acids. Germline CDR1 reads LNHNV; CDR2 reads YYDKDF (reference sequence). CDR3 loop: CATSRERGYQETQYF. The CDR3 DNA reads TGTGCCACCAGCAGAGAACGGGGGTACCAAGAGACCCAGTACTTC.

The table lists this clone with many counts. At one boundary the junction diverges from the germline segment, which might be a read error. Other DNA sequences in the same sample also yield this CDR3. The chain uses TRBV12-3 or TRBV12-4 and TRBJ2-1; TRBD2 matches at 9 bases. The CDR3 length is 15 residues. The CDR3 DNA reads TGTGCCAGCAGCTTAGGGCGGGGGGGCCGGAATGAGCAGTTCTTC. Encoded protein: CASSLGRGGRNEQFF.

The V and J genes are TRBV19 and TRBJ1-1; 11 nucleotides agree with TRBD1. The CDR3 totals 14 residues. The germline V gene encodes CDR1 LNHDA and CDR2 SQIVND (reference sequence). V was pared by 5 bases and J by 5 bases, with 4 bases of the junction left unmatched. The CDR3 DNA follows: TGTGCCAGTAGTGGACAGGGGGCAAATACTGAAGCTTTCTTT. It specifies CASSGQGANTEAFF.

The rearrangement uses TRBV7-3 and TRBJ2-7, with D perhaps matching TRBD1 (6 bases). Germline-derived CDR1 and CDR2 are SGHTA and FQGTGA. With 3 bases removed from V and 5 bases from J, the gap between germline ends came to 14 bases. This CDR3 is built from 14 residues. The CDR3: CASSLCGQCHEQYF. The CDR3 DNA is TGTGCCAGCAGCTTGTGTGGACAGTGCCACGAGCAGTACTTC.

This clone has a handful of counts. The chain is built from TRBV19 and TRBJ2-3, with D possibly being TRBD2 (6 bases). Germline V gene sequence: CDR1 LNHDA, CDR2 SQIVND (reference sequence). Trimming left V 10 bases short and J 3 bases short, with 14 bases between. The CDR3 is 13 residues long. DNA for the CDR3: TGTGCCACTAGCGCCGCCAGAACAGATACGCAGTATTTT. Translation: CATSAARTDTQYF.

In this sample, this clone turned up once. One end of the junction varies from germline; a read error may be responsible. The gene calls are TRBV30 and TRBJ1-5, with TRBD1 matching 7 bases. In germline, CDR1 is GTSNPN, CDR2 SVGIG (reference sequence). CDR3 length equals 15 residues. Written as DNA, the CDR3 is TGTGCCTGGAGCGACCGGGACAGCCACAATAAGCCCCAGCATTTT. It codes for CAWSDRDSHNKPQHF.

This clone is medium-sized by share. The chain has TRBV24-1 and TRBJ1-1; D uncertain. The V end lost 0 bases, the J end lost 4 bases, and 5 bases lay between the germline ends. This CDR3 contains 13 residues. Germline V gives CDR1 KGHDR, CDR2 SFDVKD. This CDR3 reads CATSDLKGTEAFF. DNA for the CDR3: TGTGCCACCAGTGATTTGAAGGGCACTGAAGCTTTCTTT.

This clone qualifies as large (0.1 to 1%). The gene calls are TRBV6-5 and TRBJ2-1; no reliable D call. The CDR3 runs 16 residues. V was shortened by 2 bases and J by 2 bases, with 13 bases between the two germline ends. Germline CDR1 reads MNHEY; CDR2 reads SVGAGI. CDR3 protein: CASSYREWSTYNEQFF. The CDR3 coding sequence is TGTGCCAGCAGTTACAGGGAATGGAGTACCTACAATGAGCAGTTCTTC.

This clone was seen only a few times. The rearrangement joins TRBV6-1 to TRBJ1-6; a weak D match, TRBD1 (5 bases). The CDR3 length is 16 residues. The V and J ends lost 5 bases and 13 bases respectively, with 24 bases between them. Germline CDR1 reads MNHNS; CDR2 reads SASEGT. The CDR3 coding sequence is TGTGCCAGCAGTCTAAACGGGGGAAACCTAATTCACCCCCTCCACTTT. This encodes CASSLNGGNLIHPLHF.

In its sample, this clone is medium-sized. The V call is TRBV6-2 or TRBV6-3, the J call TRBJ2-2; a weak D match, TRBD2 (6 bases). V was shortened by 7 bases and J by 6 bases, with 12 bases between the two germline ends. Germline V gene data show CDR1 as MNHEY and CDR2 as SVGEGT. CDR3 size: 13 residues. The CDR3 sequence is CASTLRLAGELFF. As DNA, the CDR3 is TGTGCCAGCACTTTGAGACTAGCCGGGGAGCTGTTTTTT.